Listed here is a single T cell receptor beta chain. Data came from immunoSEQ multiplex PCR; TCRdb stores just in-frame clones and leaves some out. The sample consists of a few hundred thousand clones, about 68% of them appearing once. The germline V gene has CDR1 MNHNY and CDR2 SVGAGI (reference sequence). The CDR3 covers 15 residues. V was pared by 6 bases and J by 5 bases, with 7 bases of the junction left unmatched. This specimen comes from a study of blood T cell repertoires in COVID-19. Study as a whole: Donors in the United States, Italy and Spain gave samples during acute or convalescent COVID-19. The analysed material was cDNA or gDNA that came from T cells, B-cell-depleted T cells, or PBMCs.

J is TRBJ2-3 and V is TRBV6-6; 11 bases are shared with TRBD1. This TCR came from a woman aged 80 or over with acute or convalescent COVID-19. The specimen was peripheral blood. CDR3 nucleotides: TGTGCCAGCAGAAATCCGGGACAGGGGGTAGATACGCAGTATTTT. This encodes CASRNPGQGVDTQYF.